The TCR beta chain under discussion was sequenced for a study of blood T cell repertoires in COVID-19. On the study more broadly: Some COVID-19 samples were acute and others convalescent; all came from the United States, Italy and Spain. The analysed material was cDNA or gDNA that came from T cells, B-cell-depleted T cells, or PBMCs.

Germline V CDR1 and CDR2: SNHLY, FYNNEI. Trimming took 7 bases from V and 6 from J, leaving 12 bases between them. This CDR3 comprises 13 residues. Sequencing was performed with immunoSEQ multiplex PCR; in TCRdb, only in-frame clones are kept and a portion is missing. The sample contains some 450,000 clones, 88% of which appear only once. Seattle patients were enrolled while actively infected and followed longitudinally. This sequence joins TRBV2 and TRBJ1-4; D remains unclear. The clonotype comes from a woman aged 45-65 years with COVID-19, enrolled during active disease. Material: peripheral blood. CDR3 nucleotide sequence: TGTGCCAGCATCGGAGTGGAGGATGAAAAACTGTTTTTT. Its protein product is CASIGVEDEKLFF.